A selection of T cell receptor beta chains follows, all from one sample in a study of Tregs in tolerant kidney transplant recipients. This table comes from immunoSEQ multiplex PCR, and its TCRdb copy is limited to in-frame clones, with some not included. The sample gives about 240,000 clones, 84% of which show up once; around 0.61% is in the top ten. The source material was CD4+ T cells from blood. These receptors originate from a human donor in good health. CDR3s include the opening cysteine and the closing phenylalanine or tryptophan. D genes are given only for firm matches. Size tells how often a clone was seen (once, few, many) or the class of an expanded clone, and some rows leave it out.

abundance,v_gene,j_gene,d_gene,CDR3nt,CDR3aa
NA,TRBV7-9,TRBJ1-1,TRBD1,TGTGCCAGCAGCCCACCGGGACAGGGGGCCTTGAACACTGAAGCTTTCTTT,CASSPPGQGALNTEAFF
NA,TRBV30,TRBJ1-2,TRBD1,TGTGCCTGGACCCGGGACAGACCAATTAACTATGGCTACACCTTC,CAWTRDRPINYGYTF
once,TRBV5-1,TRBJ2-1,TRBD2,TGCGCCAGCAGCTCGGGAGCGCTAGCGGGAATCAATGAGCAGTTCTTC,CASSSGALAGINEQFF
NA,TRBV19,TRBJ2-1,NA,TGTGCCAGTAGTCTCCGGACTGTCCACAATGAGCAGTTCTTC,CASSLRTVHNEQFF
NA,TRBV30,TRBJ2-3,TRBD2,TGTGCCTGGAGTTTGAATAGCGGGGAGGCAGATACGCAGTATTTT,CAWSLNSGEADTQYF
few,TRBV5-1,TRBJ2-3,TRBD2,TGCGCCAGCAGCTTGCCTGGGCTAGCGGGGGGACATACAGATACGCAGTATTTT,CASSLPGLAGGHTDTQYF
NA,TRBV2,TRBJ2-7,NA,TGTGCCAGCAGTGGTGACTTGCTAAGCTCCTACGAGCAGTACTTC,CASSGDLLSSYEQYF
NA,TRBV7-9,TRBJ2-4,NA,TGTGCCAGCAGCTATGGACAGACCTGGGGCAAAAACATTCAGTACTTC,CASSYGQTWGKNIQYF
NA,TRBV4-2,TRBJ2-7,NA,TGTGCCAGCAGCCAAGAAGGCCACAGAACCTACGAGCAGTACTTC,CASSQEGHRTYEQYF
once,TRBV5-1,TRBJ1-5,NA,TGCGCCAGCAGCTCCGGACAGCTCAATCAGCCCCAGCATTTT,CASSSGQLNQPQHF
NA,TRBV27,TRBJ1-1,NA,TGTGCCAGCAGTTCGACTATCCGGACTGAAGCTTTCTTT,CASSSTIRTEAFF
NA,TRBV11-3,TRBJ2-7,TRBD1,TGTGCCAGCAGCAACGACAGGGGAGGAGGCGAGCAGTACTTC,CASSNDRGGGEQYF
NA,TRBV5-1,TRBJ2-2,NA,TGCGCCAGCAGCTTGTTTGGGGCTAGAGACACCGGGGAGCTGTTTTTT,CASSLFGARDTGELFF
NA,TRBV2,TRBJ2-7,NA,TGTGCCAGCATTCGCGAGAGGAGCTCCTACGAGCAGTACTTC,CASIRERSSYEQYF
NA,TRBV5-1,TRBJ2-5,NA,TGCGCCAGCAGCCCGGACTGGACGTCTGGCAGAGAGACCCAGTACTTC,CASSPDWTSGRETQYF
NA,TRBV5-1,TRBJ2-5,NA,TGCGCCAGCAGCTTGGGATCCCAAGAGACCCAGTACTTC,CASSLGSQETQYF
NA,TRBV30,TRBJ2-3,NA,TGTGCCTGGAGTGGAGGGGCAAATACGCAGTATTTT,CAWSGGANTQYF
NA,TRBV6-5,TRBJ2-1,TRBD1,TGTGCCAGCAGTTATGACAGGGGATCCTACAATGAGCAGTTCTTC,CASSYDRGSYNEQFF
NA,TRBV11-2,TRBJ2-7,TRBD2,TGTGCCAGCAGTGACCCAGCGGGGGGGAACGAGCAGTACTTC,CASSDPAGGNEQYF
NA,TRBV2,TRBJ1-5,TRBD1,TGTGCCAGCACCTCATTGGGACAGGGGGGTTACCAGCCCCAGCATTTT,CASTSLGQGGYQPQHF
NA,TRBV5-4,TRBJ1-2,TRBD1,TGTGCCAGCAGCTTGGGGGACAGGGGTGGCTATGGCTACACCTTC,CASSLGDRGGYGYTF
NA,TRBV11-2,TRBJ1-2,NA,TGTGCCAGCAGCTTAGGGGGGCCTCAAAACTATGGCTACACCTTC,CASSLGGPQNYGYTF
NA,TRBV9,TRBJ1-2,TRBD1,TGTGCCAGCAGCTTACACAGGGGGCCGTATGGCTACACCTTC,CASSLHRGPYGYTF
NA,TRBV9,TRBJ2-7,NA,TGTGCCAGCAGCGTAGCTGGACAGGAGGGGTACGAGCAGTACTTC,CASSVAGQEGYEQYF
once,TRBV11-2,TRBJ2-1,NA,TGTGCCAGCAGCTTACGGACAGCCTTAAATGAGCAGTTCTTC,CASSLRTALNEQFF
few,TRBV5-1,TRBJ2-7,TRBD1,TGCGCCAGCAGCGAAGGTGGACAGGACCTACGAGAGCAGTACTTC,CASSEGGQDLREQYF
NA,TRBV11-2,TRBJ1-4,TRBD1,TGTGCCAGCAGCTTAATGTGGACAGGGCCTGAAAAACTGTTTTTT,CASSLMWTGPEKLFF
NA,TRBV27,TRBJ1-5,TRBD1,TGTGCCAGCAGTCCCACCCCCGACAGGGTTAGCAATCAGCCCCAGCATTTT,CASSPTPDRVSNQPQHF
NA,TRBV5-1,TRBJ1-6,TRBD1,TGCGCCAGCAGATTACAGGGGACGAGTTCACCCCTCCACTTT,CASRLQGTSSPLHF
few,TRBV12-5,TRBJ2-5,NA,TGTGCTAGTGGTTTCGGGGAGGCCCAGTACTTC,CASGFGEAQYF